The 30 T cell receptor beta chains presented below share a single source sample, sequenced in a study of CD8 T cells in Susac syndrome. With random hexamers, reverse transcription was performed on about 0.5 to 1 ug of RNA. Each CDR3 protein gets one entry after TCRdb re-called the immunoSEQ multiplex PCR reads with MiXCR. The sample carries 150,000 to 200,000 distinct CDR3 sequences, 90% to 95% recorded once. The sample was CD4+ T cells from PBMCs. All receptors derive from a human donor in good health.

The rearrangement links TRBV15 to TRBJ1-5; no firm D call. Germline CDR1 LNHNV, CDR2 YYDKDF (reference sequence). V lost 0 bases, J lost 5 bases, and 14 bases lay in between. The CDR3 is 16 amino acids. CDR3 nucleotides: TGTGCCACCAGCAGAGATCAAACGCTTAGGCATCAGCCCCAGCATTTT. The encoded protein is CATSRDQTLRHQPQHF.

CDR3 bases: TGCGCCAGCAGCCAGATCACTAGCGGGGGACCCAAAAACATTCAGTACTTC. This sequence encodes CASSQITSGGPKNIQYF. The V and J genes are TRBV4-3 and TRBJ2-4; 11 bases are a match to TRBD2. In germline, CDR1 is LGHNA, CDR2 YSLEER. The CDR3 spans 17 residues. V lost 3 bases, J lost 2 bases, and 6 bases stayed unmatched.

This sequence joins TRBV20-1 and TRBJ1-3, with a possible D match to TRBD1 (5 bases). This CDR3 contains 13 residues. CDR1 is DFQATT, CDR2 SNEGSKA, per germline (reference sequence). Trimming pared 5 bases from V and 8 bases from J, leaving 16 bases between. As DNA, the CDR3 is TGCAGTGCTCGGGACGGATCTCGGGACACCATATATTTT. Protein: CSARDGSRDTIYF.

This sequence joins TRBV30 and TRBJ2-3; no definite D call. Germline V gene lookup returns CDR1 GTSNPN and CDR2 SVGIG (reference sequence). V lost 1 base to trimming and J lost 3 bases, with 8 bases between them. The CDR3 extends over 13 amino acids. CDR3 coding DNA: TGTGCCTGGAGTGCCCTTCGGACAGATACGCAGTATTTT. This sequence encodes CAWSALRTDTQYF. Full variable domain (remainder filled in from reference TRBV30 and TRBJ2-3): SQTIHQWPATLVQPVGSPLSLECTVEGTSNPNLYWYRQAAGRGLQLLFYSVGIGQISSEVPQNLSASRPQDRQFILSSKKLLLSDSGFYLCAWSALRTDTQYFGPGTRLTVL.

The genes are TRBV7-9 and TRBJ2-1, with TRBD1 identical over 10 bases. This CDR3 is built from 19 residues. Germline lookup yields CDR1 SEHNR and CDR2 FQNEAQ (reference sequence). Trimming removed 2 bases from V and 0 bases from J; junction bases left unmatched: 10. The CDR3 reads CASSLRDRGFGSSYNEQFF. For the CDR3, the DNA is TGTGCCAGCAGCTTACGGGACAGGGGATTCGGGTCCTCCTACAATGAGCAGTTCTTC.

The chain links TRBV28 to TRBJ2-7, with 8 bases identical to TRBD1. In germline, CDR1 is MDHEN, CDR2 SYDVKM. J was trimmed by 3 bases and V by 10 bases; bases with no gene match: 5. This CDR3 contains 12 residues. CDR3 DNA sequence: TGTGCCACCCGACAGGGGAACTACGAGCAGTACTTC. This sequence encodes CATRQGNYEQYF.

V and J are TRBV5-1 and TRBJ1-1, with D possibly matching TRBD1 (5 bases). The V end was cut by 5 bases, the J end by 2 bases, with 16 bases between. The germline gives CDR1 SGHRS, CDR2 YFSETQ. CDR3 length equals 15 residues. The CDR3: CASRGAGLINTEAFF. CDR3 sequence (DNA): TGCGCCAGCAGAGGAGCGGGACTGATTAACACTGAAGCTTTCTTT.

This chain connects TRBV9 to TRBJ2-2, with a tentative D call TRBD2 (5 bases). CDR1 is SGDLS, CDR2 YYNGEE, per germline. The CDR3 is 16 residues long. V shed 0 bases and J shed 4 bases, with 13 bases lying between them. The DNA of the CDR3 is TGTGCCAGCAGCGTAGATGCGGGCTTGGGCACCGGGGAGCTGTTTTTT. As protein: CASSVDAGLGTGELFF.

V is TRBV10-2 and J is TRBJ2-7, with 11 positions matching TRBD2. Losses at the gene ends were 8 bases for V and 5 bases for J; bases not matched to a gene: 8. This CDR3 is built from 14 residues. From germline, CDR1 is WSHSY and CDR2 SAAADI. The DNA of the CDR3 is TGCGCCAGCGGGGGTAGCGGGGGGGCACACGAGCAGTACTTC. This sequence encodes CASGGSGGAHEQYF.

This chain uses TRBV18 with TRBJ2-7, with a weak D call TRBD2 (6 bases). V was pared by 3 bases and J by 6 bases, with 15 bases between. This CDR3 is built from 14 residues. Germline V gene data show CDR1 as KGHSH and CDR2 as LQKENI. The CDR3 coding sequence is TGTGCCAGCTCACCCGGGACTGCTTGGGGCGAGCAGTACTTC. The encoded protein is CASSPGTAWGEQYF.

This chain connects TRBV24-1 to TRBJ2-2; D call uncertain. V gave up 9 bases and J gave up 6 bases, with 19 bases separating them. Germline V gives CDR1 KGHDR, CDR2 SFDVKD. CDR3 length: 15 residues. CDR3 bases: TGTGCCACCTCCCGATACCCAAAGGGCGCCGGGGAGCTGTTTTTT. This sequence encodes CATSRYPKGAGELFF.

The rearrangement joins TRBV6-2 or TRBV6-3 to TRBJ1-2; D is uncertain. The germline V and J ends were trimmed by 6 bases and 8 bases, with 19 bases remaining between them. The CDR3 length is 14 residues. Looked up from germline, CDR1 is MNHEY and CDR2 is SVGEGT. CDR3: CASSYNSAQRGYTF. The CDR3, as DNA: TGTGCCAGCAGCTATAACAGTGCCCAGAGAGGCTACACCTTC.

The V call is TRBV29-1, the J call TRBJ2-4; D could derive from TRBD1 or TRBD2 (5 bases each). The CDR3 has 15 residues. V was shortened by 5 bases and J by 0 bases, with 14 bases between the two germline ends. Germline values: CDR1 SQVTM, CDR2 ANQGSEA. The CDR3 DNA reads as TGCAGCGTTCATGAATGGGGGACAGCCAAAAACATTCAGTACTTC. It specifies CSVHEWGTAKNIQYF.

The chain employs TRBV20-1 and TRBJ2-3, with 9 bases identical to TRBD1. Germline V gives CDR1 DFQATT, CDR2 SNEGSKA (reference sequence). The CDR3 covers 15 residues. Losses at the gene ends were 4 bases for V and 2 bases for J; bases not matched to a gene: 7. Written as DNA, the CDR3 is TGCAGTGCTATTTCGGGACAGGGAATCACAGATACGCAGTATTTT. Residues: CSAISGQGITDTQYF.

The chain carries TRBV7-3 and TRBJ2-1; perhaps D is TRBD1 or TRBD2 (5 bases each). Per the germline V gene, CDR1 is SGHTA and CDR2 is FQGTGA. There are 16 residues in the CDR3. Trimming took off 4 bases at V and 2 bases at J, with 15 bases between the two ends. CDR3 nucleotide sequence: TGTGCCAGCAGCTCCCGGGGCGCAGCGACCTACAATGAGCAGTTCTTC. Protein: CASSSRGAATYNEQFF.

The chain recombines TRBV5-1 with TRBJ2-1, with TRBD2 as a possible D gene (5 bases). The length of the CDR3 is 17 residues. Germline CDR1 SGHRS, CDR2 YFSETQ. Trimming cost V 2 bases and J 0 bases, with 15 bases left between them. The CDR3 DNA follows: TGCGCCAGCAGCTTAACTCTACGCGGGCGCTCCTACAATGAGCAGTTCTTC. The encoded protein is CASSLTLRGRSYNEQFF.

The V call is TRBV18, the J call TRBJ2-6; D uncertain. This CDR3 has 16 amino acids. V lost 4 bases to trimming and J lost 1 base, with 11 bases between them. Germline assignment: CDR1 KGHSH and CDR2 LQKENI. In DNA, the CDR3 is TGTGCCAGCTCACATACTGGCGGTTCTGGGGCCAACGTCCTGACTTTC. It encodes CASSHTGGSGANVLTF.

The chain links TRBV3-1 to TRBJ2-7; no definite D call. The germline gives CDR1 LGHDT, CDR2 YNNKEL (reference sequence). The CDR3 has 15 residues. Trimming removed 3 bases from V and 0 bases from J, with 12 bases in between. CDR3 DNA: TGTGCCAGCAGCCAGGAAACCAGGTTCTCCTACGAGCAGTACTTC. Translated, it gives CASSQETRFSYEQYF.

The rearrangement joins TRBV28 to TRBJ2-7, with TRBD1 matching 7 bases. There are 13 residues in the CDR3. Germline V lookup: CDR1 MDHEN, CDR2 SYDVKM. The V and J ends lost 6 bases and 1 base, in that order; junction bases with no gene match: 3. CDR3 bases: TGTGCCAGCAGCCAGGGACAGTCCTACGAGCAGTACTTC. Translation gives CASSQGQSYEQYF.

CDR3 protein: CASSYQPGQGKFF. In DNA form, the CDR3 reads TGTGCCAGCAGTTACCAACCGGGACAGGGCAAGTTCTTC. The chain joins TRBV28 to TRBJ2-1; 9 bases fit TRBD1. Germline-derived CDR1 and CDR2 are MDHEN and SYDVKM. J gave up 14 bases and V 4 bases, and 9 bases lay outside the gene matches. CDR3 length: 13 amino acids.

The V gene is TRBV5-1, the J gene TRBJ1-5; 11 bases are shared with TRBD1. Trimming took 4 bases from V and 1 from J; bases not matched to a gene: 10. The CDR3 sequence is 18 residues long. CDR1 and CDR2 (germline): SGHRS, YFSETQ. The CDR3 DNA reads TGCGCCAGCAGCCCGGGGACAGGGGGATTGCGAAGCAATCAGCCCCAGCATTTT. Translated, it gives CASSPGTGGLRSNQPQHF.

The genes are TRBV18 and TRBJ1-5; 8 bases are a match to TRBD1. Germline CDR1 is KGHSH and CDR2 is LQKENI. This CDR3 is 13 amino acids long. Trimming removed 6 bases from V and 5 bases from J; junction bases left unmatched: 3. The CDR3 sequence: CASSTGADQPQHF. CDR3 DNA sequence: TGTGCCAGCTCGACAGGGGCCGATCAGCCCCAGCATTTT.

This clonotype has a handful of counts. V is TRBV4-1 and J is TRBJ1-1; tentative D call: TRBD1 (5 bases). Per the germline V gene, CDR1 is MGHRA and CDR2 is YSYEKL. The length of the CDR3 is 14 residues. The ends were cut back, 9 bases at V and 4 bases at J, with 18 bases in the middle. The CDR3 DNA reads TGCGCCAGTCGGGGACCCCTCGTTGGCACTGAAGCTTTCTTT. Translating it yields CASRGPLVGTEAFF.

This clonotype occurred once. The chain couples TRBV3-1 to TRBJ2-3; no clear D gene. The germline V and J ends were trimmed by 0 bases and 8 bases, with 9 bases remaining between them. CDR3 length: 13 amino acids. Germline V CDR1 and CDR2: LGHDT, YNNKEL (reference sequence). CDR3 residues: CASSQEGSGTQYF. The CDR3 bases are TGTGCCAGCAGCCAAGAAGGCTCCGGTACGCAGTATTTT.

The sample holds one count of this clonotype. This CDR3 is CASSLFPVRAQETQYF. In nucleotides, the CDR3 is TGTGCCAGCAGCTTATTTCCGGTCCGGGCCCAAGAGACCCAGTACTTC. The chain recombines TRBV7-6 with TRBJ2-5; no definite D call. Per the germline V gene, CDR1 is SGHVS and CDR2 is FNYEAQ. This CDR3 has 16 amino acids. V gave up 2 bases and J gave up 1 base, with 14 bases separating them. Full variable domain (remainder filled in from reference TRBV7-6 and TRBJ2-5): GAGVSQSPRYKVTKRGQDVALRCDPISGHVSLYWYRQALGQGPEFLTYFNYEAQQDKSGLPNDRFSAERPEGSISTLTIQRTEQRDSAMYRCASSLFPVRAQETQYFGPGTRLLVL.

This clonotype was found a few times. J is TRBJ1-1 and V is TRBV20-1; TRBD1 aligns across 8 bases. The CDR3 is 16 residues long. The V segment lost 0 bases and the J segment 2 bases; nucleotides outside the gene matches: 8. The germline V gene encodes CDR1 DFQATT and CDR2 SNEGSKA (reference sequence). DNA for the CDR3: TGCAGTGCTAGAGACTCCCGGACAGGGTACAACACTGAAGCTTTCTTT. Translated, it gives CSARDSRTGYNTEAFF.

J is TRBJ1-1 and V is TRBV14, with D uncertain. The V end was cut by 0 bases, the J end by 2 bases, with 4 bases between. Germline loops: CDR1 SGHDN, CDR2 FVKESK. The CDR3 has 13 amino acids. DNA of the CDR3: TGTGCCAGCAGCCAAGAATCAAACACTGAAGCTTTCTTT. This codes for CASSQESNTEAFF.

The J gene is TRBJ2-5, the V gene TRBV2, with D maybe TRBD2 (6 bases). The CDR3 covers 13 residues. CDR1 SNHLY and CDR2 FYNNEI come from the germline V gene. Trimming pared 7 bases from V and 3 bases from J, leaving 12 bases between. As DNA, the CDR3 is TGTGCCAGCATGCGGGGTCAGGAAGAGACCCAGTACTTC. Its translation is CASMRGQEETQYF.

The gene calls are TRBV5-6 and TRBJ2-6, with 7 positions matching TRBD1. This CDR3 contains 17 residues. Germline loops: CDR1 SGHDT, CDR2 YYEEEE. J lost 0 bases, V lost 4 bases, and 7 bases had no gene match. For the CDR3, the DNA is TGTGCCAGCAGCATCCGGGACAGATTCTCTGGGGCCAACGTCCTGACTTTC. This encodes CASSIRDRFSGANVLTF.

The chain's CDR3 is CSALRDGNSPLHF. CDR3 bases: TGCAGTGCTCTCCGGGACGGTAATTCACCCCTCCACTTT. The chain combines TRBV20-1 with TRBJ1-6, with D perhaps TRBD1 (5 bases). The CDR3 contains 13 residues. Trimming took off 5 bases at V and 6 bases at J, with 11 bases between the two ends. Germline V gene lookup returns CDR1 DFQATT and CDR2 SNEGSKA (reference sequence).